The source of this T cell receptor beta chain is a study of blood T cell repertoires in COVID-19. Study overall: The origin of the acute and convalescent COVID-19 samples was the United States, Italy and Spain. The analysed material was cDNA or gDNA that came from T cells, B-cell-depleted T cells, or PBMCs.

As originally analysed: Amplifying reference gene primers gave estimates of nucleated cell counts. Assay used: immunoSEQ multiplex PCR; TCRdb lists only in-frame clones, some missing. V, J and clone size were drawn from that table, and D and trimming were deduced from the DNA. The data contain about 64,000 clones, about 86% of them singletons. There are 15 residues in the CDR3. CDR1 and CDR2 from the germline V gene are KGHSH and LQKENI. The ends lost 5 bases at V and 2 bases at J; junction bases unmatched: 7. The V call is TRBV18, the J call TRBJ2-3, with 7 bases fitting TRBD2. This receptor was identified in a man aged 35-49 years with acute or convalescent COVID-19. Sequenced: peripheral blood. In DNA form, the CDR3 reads TGTGCCAGCTCAACGGGAGGACTAACCACAGATACGCAGTATTTT. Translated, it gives CASSTGGLTTDTQYF.